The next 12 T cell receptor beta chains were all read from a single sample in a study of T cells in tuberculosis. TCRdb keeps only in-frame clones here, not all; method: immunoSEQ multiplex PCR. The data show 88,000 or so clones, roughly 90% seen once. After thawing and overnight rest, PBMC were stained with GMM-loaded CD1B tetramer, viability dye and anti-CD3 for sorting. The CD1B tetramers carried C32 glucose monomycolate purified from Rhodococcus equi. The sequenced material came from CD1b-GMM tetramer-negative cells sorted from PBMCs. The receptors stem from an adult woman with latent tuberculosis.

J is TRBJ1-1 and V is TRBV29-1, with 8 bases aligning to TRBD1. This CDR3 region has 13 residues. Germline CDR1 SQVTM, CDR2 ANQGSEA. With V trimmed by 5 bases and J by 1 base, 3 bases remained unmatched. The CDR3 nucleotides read TGCAGCGTTCGACAGGGGACGAACACTGAAGCTTTCTTT. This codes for CSVRQGTNTEAFF.

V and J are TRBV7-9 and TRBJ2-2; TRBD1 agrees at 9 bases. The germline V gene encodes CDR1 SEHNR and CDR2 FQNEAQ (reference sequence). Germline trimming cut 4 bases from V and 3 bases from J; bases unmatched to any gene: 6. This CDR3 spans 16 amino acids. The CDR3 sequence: CASSSLDRGDTGELFF. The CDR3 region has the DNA TGTGCCAGCAGCTCCCTGGACAGGGGTGACACCGGGGAGCTGTTTTTT.

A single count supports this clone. The chain's CDR3 is CASRQRQNTEAFF. As DNA, the CDR3 is TGTGCCAGCAGACAGAGACAGAACACTGAAGCTTTCTTT. The chain links TRBV5-4 to TRBJ1-1; D call uncertain. The CDR3 consists of 13 residues. Trimming stripped 5 bases from V and 1 base from J, with 9 bases between. Germline lookup yields CDR1 SGHNT and CDR2 YYREEE (reference sequence).

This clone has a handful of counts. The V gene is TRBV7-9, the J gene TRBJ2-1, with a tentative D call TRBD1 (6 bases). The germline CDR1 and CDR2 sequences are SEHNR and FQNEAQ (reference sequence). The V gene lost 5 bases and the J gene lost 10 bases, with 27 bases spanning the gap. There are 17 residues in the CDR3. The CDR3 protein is CASSIEMGQGMLLEQFF. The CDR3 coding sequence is TGTGCCAGCAGCATCGAGATGGGCCAGGGGATGCTGCTGGAGCAGTTCTTC. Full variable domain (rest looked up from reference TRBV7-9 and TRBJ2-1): DTGVSQNPRHKITKRGQNVTFRCDPISEHNRLYWYRQTLGQGPEFLTYFQNEAQLEKSRLLSDRFSAERPKGSFSTLEIQRTEQGDSAMYLCASSIEMGQGMLLEQFFGPGTRLTVL.

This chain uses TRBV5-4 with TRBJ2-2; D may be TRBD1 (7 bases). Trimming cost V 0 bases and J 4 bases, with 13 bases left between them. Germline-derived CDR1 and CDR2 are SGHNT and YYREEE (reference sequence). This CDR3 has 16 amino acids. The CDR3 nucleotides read TGTGCCAGCAGCTTGGCGGGGCAGGGGGGCACCGGGGAGCTGTTTTTT. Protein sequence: CASSLAGQGGTGELFF.

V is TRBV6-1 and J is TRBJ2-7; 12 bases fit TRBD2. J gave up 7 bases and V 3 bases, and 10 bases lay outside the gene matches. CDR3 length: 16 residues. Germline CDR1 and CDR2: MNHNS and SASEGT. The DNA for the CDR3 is TGTGCCAGCAGTGAGGCAGCTAGCGGGGGGGCGTTGGAGCAGTACGTC. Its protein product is CASSEAASGGALEQYV.

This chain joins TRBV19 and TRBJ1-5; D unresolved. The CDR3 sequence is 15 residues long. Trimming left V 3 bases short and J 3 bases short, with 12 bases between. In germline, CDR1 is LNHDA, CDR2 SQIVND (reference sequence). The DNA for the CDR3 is TGTGCCAGTAGTATTTGGAACAGATACAATCAGCCCCAGCATTTT. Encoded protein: CASSIWNRYNQPQHF.

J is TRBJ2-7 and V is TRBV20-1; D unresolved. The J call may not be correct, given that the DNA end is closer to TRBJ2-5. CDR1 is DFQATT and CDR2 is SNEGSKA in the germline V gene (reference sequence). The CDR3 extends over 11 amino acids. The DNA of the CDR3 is TGCAGTACCCTCCGGGTAGAGACCCAGTACTTC. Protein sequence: CSTLRVETQYF.

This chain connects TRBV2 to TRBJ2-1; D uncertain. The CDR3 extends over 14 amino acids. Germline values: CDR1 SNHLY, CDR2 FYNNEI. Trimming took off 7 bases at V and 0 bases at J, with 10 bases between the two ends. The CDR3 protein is CASILSSSYNEQFF. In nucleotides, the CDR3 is TGTGCCAGCATTCTATCAAGCTCCTACAATGAGCAGTTCTTC.

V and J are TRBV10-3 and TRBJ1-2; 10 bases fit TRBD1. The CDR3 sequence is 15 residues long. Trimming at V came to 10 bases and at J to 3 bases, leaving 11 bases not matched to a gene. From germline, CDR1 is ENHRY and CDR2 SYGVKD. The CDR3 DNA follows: TGTGCCACAACCATGACAGGGGGCACCCACTATGGCTACACCTTC. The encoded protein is CATTMTGGTHYGYTF.

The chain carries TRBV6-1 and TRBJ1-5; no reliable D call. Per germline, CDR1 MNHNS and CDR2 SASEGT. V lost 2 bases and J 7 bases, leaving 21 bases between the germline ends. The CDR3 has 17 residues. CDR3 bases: TGTGCCAGCAGTGAAAGTGGAGCGCCGGGAAGGTGGCAGCCCCAGCATTTT. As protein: CASSESGAPGRWQPQHF.

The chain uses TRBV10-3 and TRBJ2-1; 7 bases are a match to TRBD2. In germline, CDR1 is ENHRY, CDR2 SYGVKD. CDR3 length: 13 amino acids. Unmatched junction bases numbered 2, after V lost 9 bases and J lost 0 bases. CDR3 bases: TGTGCCATTGGGACTACCTCCTACAATGAGCAGTTCTTC. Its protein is CAIGTTSYNEQFF.